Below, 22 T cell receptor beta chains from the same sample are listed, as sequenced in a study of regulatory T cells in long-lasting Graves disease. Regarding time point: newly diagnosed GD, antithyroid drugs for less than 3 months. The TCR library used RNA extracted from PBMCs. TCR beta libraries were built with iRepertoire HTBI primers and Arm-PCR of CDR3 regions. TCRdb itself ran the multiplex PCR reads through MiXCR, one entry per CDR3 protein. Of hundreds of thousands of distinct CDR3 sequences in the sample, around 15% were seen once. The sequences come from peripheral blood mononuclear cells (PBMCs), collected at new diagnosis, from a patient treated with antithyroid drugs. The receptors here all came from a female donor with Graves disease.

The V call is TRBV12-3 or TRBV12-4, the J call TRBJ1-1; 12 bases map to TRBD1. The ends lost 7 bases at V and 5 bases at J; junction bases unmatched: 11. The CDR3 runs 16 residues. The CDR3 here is CASKKTGTGGGTEAFF. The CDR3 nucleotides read TGTGCCAGCAAGAAAACCGGGACAGGGGGCGGAACTGAAGCTTTCTTT.

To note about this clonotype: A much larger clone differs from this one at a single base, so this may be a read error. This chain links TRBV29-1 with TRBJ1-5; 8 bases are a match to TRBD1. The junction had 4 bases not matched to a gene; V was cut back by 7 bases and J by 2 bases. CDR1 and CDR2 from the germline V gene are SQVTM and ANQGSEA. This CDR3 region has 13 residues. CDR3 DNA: TGCAGCGCCGGACAGGGAGGCAATCAGCCCCAGCATTTT. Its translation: CSAGQGGNQPQHF.

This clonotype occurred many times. The CDR3 nucleotides read TGTGCCAGCTCCCGACAGCCGGAGGATACGCAGTATTTT. The encoded protein is CASSRQPEDTQYF. The gene calls are TRBV18 and TRBJ2-3; perhaps TRBD1 as D (5 bases). Trimming cost V 6 bases and J 6 bases, with 13 bases left between them. The CDR3 runs 13 residues. The germline gives CDR1 KGHSH, CDR2 LQKENI.

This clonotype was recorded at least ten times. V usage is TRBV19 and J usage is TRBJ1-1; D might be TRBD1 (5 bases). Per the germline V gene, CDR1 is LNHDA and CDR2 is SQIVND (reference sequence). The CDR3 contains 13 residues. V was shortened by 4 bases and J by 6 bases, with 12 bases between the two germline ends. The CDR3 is CASSNVREAEAFF. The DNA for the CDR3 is TGTGCCAGTAGTAATGTCAGGGAGGCTGAAGCTTTCTTT.

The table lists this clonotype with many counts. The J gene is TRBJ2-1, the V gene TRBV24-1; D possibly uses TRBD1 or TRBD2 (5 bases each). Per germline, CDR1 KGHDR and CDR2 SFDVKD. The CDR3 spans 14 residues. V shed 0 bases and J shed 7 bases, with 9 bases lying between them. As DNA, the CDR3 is TGTGCCACCAGTGATTTGTGGGGGTTGAATGAGCAGTTCTTC. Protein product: CATSDLWGLNEQFF.

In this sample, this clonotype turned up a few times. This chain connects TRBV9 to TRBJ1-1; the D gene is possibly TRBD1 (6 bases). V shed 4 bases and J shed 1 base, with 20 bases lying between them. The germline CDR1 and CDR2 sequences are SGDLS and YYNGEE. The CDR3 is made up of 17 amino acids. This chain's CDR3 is CASSILGGAHQNTEAFF. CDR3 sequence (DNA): TGTGCCAGCAGCATCTTAGGGGGGGCCCATCAGAACACTGAAGCTTTCTTT.

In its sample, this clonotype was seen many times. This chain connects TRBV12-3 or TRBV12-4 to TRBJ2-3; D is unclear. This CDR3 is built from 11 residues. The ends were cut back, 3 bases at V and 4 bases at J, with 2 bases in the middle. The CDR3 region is CASSFADTQYF. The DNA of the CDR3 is TGTGCCAGCAGTTTCGCAGATACGCAGTATTTT.

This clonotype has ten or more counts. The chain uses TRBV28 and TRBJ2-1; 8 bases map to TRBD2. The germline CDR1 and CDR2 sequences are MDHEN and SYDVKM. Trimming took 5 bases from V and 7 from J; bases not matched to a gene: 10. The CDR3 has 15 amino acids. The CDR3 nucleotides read TGTGCCAGCAGTGAATTAGCGGGGAGCCTTAATGAGCAGTTCTTC. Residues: CASSELAGSLNEQFF. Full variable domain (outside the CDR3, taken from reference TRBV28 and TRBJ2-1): DVKVTQSSRYLVKRTGEKVFLECVQDMDHENMFWYRQDPGLGLRLIYFSYDVKMKEKGDIPEGYSVSREKKERFSLILESASTNQTSMYLCASSELAGSLNEQFFGPGTRLTVL.

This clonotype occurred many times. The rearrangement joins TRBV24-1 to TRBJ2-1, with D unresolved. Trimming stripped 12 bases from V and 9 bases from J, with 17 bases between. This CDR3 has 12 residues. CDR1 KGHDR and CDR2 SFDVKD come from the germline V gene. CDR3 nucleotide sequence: TGTGCCGCTTCCGGTCCTGGCGCTGAGCAGTTCTTC. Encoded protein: CAASGPGAEQFF.

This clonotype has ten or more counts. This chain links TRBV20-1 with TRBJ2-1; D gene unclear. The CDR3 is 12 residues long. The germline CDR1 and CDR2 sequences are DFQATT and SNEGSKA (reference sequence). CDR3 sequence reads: CTILWENNEQFF. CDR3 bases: TGCACAATACTTTGGGAAAACAATGAGCAGTTCTTC.

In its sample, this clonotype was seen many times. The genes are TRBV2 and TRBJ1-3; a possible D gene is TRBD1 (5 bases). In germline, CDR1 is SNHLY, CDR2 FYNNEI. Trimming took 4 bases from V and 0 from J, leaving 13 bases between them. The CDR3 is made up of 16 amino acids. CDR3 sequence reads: CASSVREGDSGNTIYF. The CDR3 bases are TGTGCCAGCAGTGTACGGGAAGGGGACTCTGGAAACACCATATATTTT.

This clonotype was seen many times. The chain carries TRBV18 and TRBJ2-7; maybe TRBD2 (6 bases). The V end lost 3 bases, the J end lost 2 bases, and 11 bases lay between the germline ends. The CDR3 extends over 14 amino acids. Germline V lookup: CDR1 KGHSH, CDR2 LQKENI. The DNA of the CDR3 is TGTGCCAGCTCACCGCGGGACGGACCCTACGAGCAGTACTTC. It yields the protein CASSPRDGPYEQYF.

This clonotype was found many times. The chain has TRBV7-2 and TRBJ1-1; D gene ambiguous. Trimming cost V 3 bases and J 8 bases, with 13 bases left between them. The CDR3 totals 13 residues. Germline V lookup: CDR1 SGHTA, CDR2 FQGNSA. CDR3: CASSFESKMEAFF. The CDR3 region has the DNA TGTGCCAGCAGCTTTGAGTCTAAGATGGAAGCTTTCTTT. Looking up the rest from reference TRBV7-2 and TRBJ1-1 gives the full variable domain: GAGVSQSPSNKVTEKGKDVELRCDPISGHTALYWYRQSLGQGLEFLIYFQGNSAPDKSGLPSDRFSAERTGGSVSTLTIQRTQQEDSAVYLCASSFESKMEAFFGQGTRLTVV.

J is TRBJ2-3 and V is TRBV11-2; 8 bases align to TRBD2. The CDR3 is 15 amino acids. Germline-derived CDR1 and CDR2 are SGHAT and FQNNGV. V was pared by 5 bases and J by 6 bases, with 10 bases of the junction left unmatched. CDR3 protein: CASSPLRGGGDTQYF. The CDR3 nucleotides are TGTGCCAGCAGCCCGTTACGGGGGGGCGGGGATACGCAGTATTTT.

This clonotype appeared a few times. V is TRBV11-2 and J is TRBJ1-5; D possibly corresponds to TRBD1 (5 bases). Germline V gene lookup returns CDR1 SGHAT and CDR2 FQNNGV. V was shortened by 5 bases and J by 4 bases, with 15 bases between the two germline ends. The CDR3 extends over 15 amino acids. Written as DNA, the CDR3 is TGTGCCAGCAGCCCCCCCGGGGGGTCGAATCAGCCCCAGCATTTT. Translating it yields CASSPPGGSNQPQHF. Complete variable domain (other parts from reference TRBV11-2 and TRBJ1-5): EAGVAQSPRYKIIEKRQSVAFWCNPISGHATLYWYQQILGQGPKLLIQFQNNGVVDDSQLPKDRFSAERLKGVDSTLKIQPAKLEDSAVYLCASSPPGGSNQPQHFGDGTRLSIL.

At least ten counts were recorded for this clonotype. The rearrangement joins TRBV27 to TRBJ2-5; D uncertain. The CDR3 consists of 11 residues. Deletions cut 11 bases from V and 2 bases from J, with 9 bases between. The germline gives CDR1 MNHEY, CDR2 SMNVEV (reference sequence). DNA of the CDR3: TGTGCCGTAAGAGCTCAAGAGACCCAGTACTTC. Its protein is CAVRAQETQYF.

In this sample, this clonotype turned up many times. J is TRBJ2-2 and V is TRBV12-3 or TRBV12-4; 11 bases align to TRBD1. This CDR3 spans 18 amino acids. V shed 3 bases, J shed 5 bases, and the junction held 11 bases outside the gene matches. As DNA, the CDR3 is TGTGCCAGCAGTTTCGGGACAGGGGGTTTTGTTCTTACCGGGGAGCTGTTTTTT. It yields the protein CASSFGTGGFVLTGELFF.

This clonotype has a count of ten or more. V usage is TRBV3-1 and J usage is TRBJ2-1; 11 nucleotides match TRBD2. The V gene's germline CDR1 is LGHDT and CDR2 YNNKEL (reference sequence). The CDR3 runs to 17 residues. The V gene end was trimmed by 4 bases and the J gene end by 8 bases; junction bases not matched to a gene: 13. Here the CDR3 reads CASSLGRLAGGLDEQFF. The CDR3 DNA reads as TGTGCCAGCAGCCTCGGGAGGCTAGCGGGGGGATTGGATGAGCAGTTCTTC.

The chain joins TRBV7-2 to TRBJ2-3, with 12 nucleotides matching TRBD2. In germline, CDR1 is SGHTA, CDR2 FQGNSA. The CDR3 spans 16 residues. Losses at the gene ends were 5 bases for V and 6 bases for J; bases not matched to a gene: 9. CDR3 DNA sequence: TGTGCCAGCAGCCACTCGTCTAGCGGGGGGGCGGATACGCAGTATTTT. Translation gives CASSHSSSGGADTQYF.

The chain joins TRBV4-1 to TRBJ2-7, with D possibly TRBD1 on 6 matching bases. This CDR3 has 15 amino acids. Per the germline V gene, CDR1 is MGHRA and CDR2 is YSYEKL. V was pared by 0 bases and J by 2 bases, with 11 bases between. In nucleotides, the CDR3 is TGCGCCAGCAGCCAAGAGCAGGGGAGAACCTACGAGCAGTACTTC. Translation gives CASSQEQGRTYEQYF.

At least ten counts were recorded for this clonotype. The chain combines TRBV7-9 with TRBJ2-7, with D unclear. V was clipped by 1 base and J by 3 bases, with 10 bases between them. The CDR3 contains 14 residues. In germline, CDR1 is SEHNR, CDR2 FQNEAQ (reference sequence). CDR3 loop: CASSLEEALYEQYF. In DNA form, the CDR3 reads TGTGCCAGCAGCTTAGAGGAAGCCCTCTACGAGCAGTACTTC.

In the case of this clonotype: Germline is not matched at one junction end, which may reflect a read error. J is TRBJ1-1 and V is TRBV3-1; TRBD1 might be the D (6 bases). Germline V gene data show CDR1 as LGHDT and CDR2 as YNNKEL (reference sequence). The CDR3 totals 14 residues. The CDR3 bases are TGTGTCAGCACCTCTCAAGGGGGGGGCACCGAAGCTTTCTTT. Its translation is CVSTSQGGGTEAFF.